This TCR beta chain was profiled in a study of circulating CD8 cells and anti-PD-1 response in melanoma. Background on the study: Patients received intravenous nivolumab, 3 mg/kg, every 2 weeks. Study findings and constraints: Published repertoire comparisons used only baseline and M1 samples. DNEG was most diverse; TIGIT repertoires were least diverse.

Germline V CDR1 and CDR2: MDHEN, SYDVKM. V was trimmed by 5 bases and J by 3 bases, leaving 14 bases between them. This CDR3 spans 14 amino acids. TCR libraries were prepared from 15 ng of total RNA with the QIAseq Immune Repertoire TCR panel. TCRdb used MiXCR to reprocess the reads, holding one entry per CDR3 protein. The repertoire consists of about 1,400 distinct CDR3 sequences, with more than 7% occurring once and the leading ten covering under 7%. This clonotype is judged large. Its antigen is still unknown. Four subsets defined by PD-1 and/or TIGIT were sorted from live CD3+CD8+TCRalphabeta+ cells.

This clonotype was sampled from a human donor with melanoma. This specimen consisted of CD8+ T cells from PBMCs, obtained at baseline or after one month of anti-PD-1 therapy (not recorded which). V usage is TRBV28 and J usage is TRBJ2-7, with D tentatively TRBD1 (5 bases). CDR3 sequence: CASSPGGRVYEQYF. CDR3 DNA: TGTGCCAGCAGTCCCGGCGGCAGGGTCTACGAGCAGTACTTC.